This T cell receptor (beta chain) was documented in a study of T cells in tuberculosis. Clones were read by immunoSEQ multiplex PCR, and TCRdb kept only the in-frame ones, dropping some. This table holds 80,000 to 90,000 clones, roughly 93% found once. After thawing and overnight rest, PBMC were stained with GMM-loaded CD1B tetramer, viability dye and anti-CD3 for sorting. The CD1B tetramers carried C32 glucose monomycolate purified from Rhodococcus equi. The germline V and J ends were trimmed by 8 bases and 0 bases, with 5 bases remaining between them. This CDR3 has 12 amino acids. Germline V CDR1 and CDR2: MNHNS, SASEGT.

The sequence was obtained from an adult woman with latent tuberculosis. The chain uses TRBV6-1 and TRBJ1-3; no clear D gene. Sequencing was performed on CD1b-GMM tetramer-negative cells sorted from PBMCs. This CDR3 reads CASCYSGNTIYF. In DNA form, the CDR3 reads TGTGCCAGCTGTTACTCTGGAAACACCATATATTTT.